This T cell receptor (beta chain) was recorded in a study of identical twins. CDR3 size: 16 residues. Germline CDR1 SGHTS, CDR2 YDEGEE. Trimming removed 0 bases at V and 0 bases at J, with 13 bases between. This clonotype appeared a few times. A single record per CDR3 protein comes from TCRdb applying MiXCR to the 5' RACE reads. Of roughly 290,000 distinct CDR3 sequences in the sample, roughly 8.6% were seen once. Separately, the same data were catalogued under a study of yellow fever vaccine responses in identical twins.

Sample: CD8+ T cells sorted from blood. The J gene is TRBJ2-7, the V gene TRBV5-8, with D possibly matching TRBD2 (5 bases). The TCR originated in a woman in her late teens or twenties in good health. The CDR3 nucleotides are TGTGCCAGCAGCTTGGGAGAGGGTCACCCCTCCTACGAGCAGTACTTC. Its protein product is CASSLGEGHPSYEQYF. The full variable domain, completed using reference TRBV5-8 and TRBJ2-7, is EAGVTQSPTHLIKTRGQQATLRCSPISGHTSVYWYQQALGLGLQFLLWYDEGEERNRGNFPPRFSGRQFPNYSSELNVNALELEDSALYLCASSLGEGHPSYEQYFGPGTRLTVT.